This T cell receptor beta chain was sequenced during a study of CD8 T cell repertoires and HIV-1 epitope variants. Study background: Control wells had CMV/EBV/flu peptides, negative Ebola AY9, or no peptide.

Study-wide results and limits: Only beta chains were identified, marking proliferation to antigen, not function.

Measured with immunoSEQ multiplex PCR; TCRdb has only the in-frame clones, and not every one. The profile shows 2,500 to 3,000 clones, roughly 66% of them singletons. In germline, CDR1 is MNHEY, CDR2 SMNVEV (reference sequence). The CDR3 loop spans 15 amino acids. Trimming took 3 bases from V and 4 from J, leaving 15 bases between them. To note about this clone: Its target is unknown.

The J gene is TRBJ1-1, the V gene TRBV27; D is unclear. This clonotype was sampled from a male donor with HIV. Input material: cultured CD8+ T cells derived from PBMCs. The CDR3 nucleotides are TGTGCCAGCAGTTTCGTCGAGGGTTTCGGCACTGAAGCTTTCTTT. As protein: CASSFVEGFGTEAFF.